These T cell receptor beta chains were read from a single sample in a study of shared clonotypes between healthy human individuals. Data came from immunoSEQ multiplex PCR; TCRdb stores just in-frame clones and leaves some out. Of about 2.3 million clones listed, more than 80% are singletons. Sequencing used naive CD4+ T cells from PBMCs. These receptors originate from a man between 18 and 35 years old in good health. Some clones in this sample may be carry-over from other donors' samples. CDR3s include the opening cysteine and the closing phenylalanine or tryptophan. D genes are given only for firm matches. Only some rows state a clone size, as once, few, many or a class for expanded clones.

13	TRBV4-2	TRBJ1-5	-	-	CASSQERDQPQHF	TGTGCCAGCAGCCAAGAAAGGGATCAGCCCCAGCATTTT
15	TRBV4-1	TRBJ2-5	once	TRBD2	CASSQVAGGIETQYF	TGCGCCAGCAGCCAAGTAGCGGGAGGCATAGAGACCCAGTACTTC
16	TRBV19	TRBJ2-1	-	TRBD2	CASRGLTSLSYNEQFF	TGTGCCAGTAGGGGCCTGACTAGCCTCTCCTACAATGAGCAGTTCTTC
18	TRBV28	TRBJ1-1	-	TRBD1	CASSLTLGQGRMNTEAFF	TGTGCCAGCAGTTTAACCCTAGGACAGGGGAGAATGAACACTGAAGCTTTCTTT
13	TRBV2	TRBJ2-5	-	TRBD1	CASSGTGGETQYF	TGTGCCAGCAGTGGAACAGGGGGGGAGACCCAGTACTTC
14	TRBV5-6	TRBJ1-2	-	-	CASSLGRTVYGYTF	TGTGCCAGCAGCTTGGGAAGGACAGTTTATGGCTACACCTTC
14	TRBV5-1	TRBJ2-3	-	-	CASSLMQGADTQYF	TGCGCCAGCAGCTTGATGCAGGGAGCAGATACGCAGTATTTT
16	TRBV10-3	TRBJ2-3	-	TRBD2	CAIRGGELPYTDTQYF	TGTGCCATAAGGGGAGGGGAGCTACCTTACACAGATACGCAGTATTTT
15	TRBV18	TRBJ1-1	-	TRBD1	CASTQGARGNTEAFF	TGTGCCAGCACCCAGGGGGCACGGGGGAACACTGAAGCTTTCTTT
11	TRBV20-1	TRBJ2-5	-	-	CSALLRETQYF	TGCAGTGCGCTTCTGCGGGAGACCCAGTACTTC
16	TRBV4-2	TRBJ1-5	-	TRBD1	CASSHRDRVPNQPQHF	TGTGCCAGCAGCCACCGAGACAGGGTTCCGAATCAGCCCCAGCATTTT
14	TRBV10-1	TRBJ1-4	few	-	CASSEATEGEKLFF	TGCGCCAGCAGTGAAGCTACAGAAGGTGAAAAACTGTTTTTT
16	TRBV6-1	TRBJ2-7	-	TRBD1	CASSEQPSRGPYEQYF	TGTGCCAGCAGTGAGCAGCCCTCCAGGGGGCCCTACGAGCAGTACTTC
12	TRBV28	TRBJ2-1	-	-	CASSSPDRKEFF	TGTGCCAGCAGTTCACCAGACAGGAAGGAGTTCTTC
14	TRBV10-1	TRBJ2-7	-	-	CASSDSFLAAEQYF	TGCGCCAGCAGTGATTCGTTCTTGGCAGCCGAGCAGTACTTC
14	TRBV28	TRBJ2-1	-	TRBD1	CASSLDRGGDEQFF	TGTGCCAGCAGTTTAGACAGGGGGGGCGATGAGCAGTTCTTC
17	TRBV10-3	TRBJ2-7	-	-	CAISESRAGGGSYEQYF	TGTGCCATCAGTGAGTCGAGGGCGGGTGGGGGCTCCTACGAGCAGTACTTC
15	TRBV28	TRBJ2-1	-	-	CASTPGFYSYNEQFF	TGTGCCAGCACCCCTGGGTTCTACTCCTACAATGAGCAGTTCTTC
15	TRBV5-4	TRBJ1-2	-	-	CASSPTLTDHYGYTF	TGTGCCAGCAGCCCTACCCTGACAGACCACTATGGCTACACCTTC
16	TRBV18	TRBJ1-3	-	TRBD1	CASSPQGQGVGNTIYF	TGTGCCAGCTCACCACAGGGACAGGGTGTTGGAAACACCATATATTTT
15	TRBV5-1	TRBJ2-7	-	TRBD2	CASSLTSGYSYEQYF	TGCGCCAGCAGCTTGACTAGCGGCTACTCCTACGAGCAGTACTTC
13	TRBV6-6	TRBJ2-7	-	-	CASSYSDSHEQYF	TGTGCCAGCAGTTACTCGGACAGCCACGAGCAGTACTTC
15	TRBV4-1	TRBJ2-7	-	-	CASSQEPRTTYEQYF	TGCGCCAGCAGCCAAGAACCCCGAACCACCTACGAGCAGTACTTC
13	TRBV19	TRBJ2-7	-	-	CASSNWQGYEQYF	TGTGCCAGTAGTAATTGGCAGGGCTACGAGCAGTACTTC
11	TRBV5-1	TRBJ2-1	-	-	CASSLGYEQFF	TGCGCCAGCAGCTTAGGATATGAGCAGTTCTTC
16	TRBV27	TRBJ1-5	-	-	CASSLSGRGSNQPQHF	TGTGCCAGCAGTTTATCCGGTCGGGGTAGCAATCAGCCCCAGCATTTT
13	TRBV30	TRBJ1-2	few	-	CAWSTGKVGGYTF	TGTGCCTGGAGTACAGGGAAAGTAGGAGGCTACACCTTC
15	TRBV28	TRBJ2-2	-	-	CASSFRTTNTGELFF	TGTGCCAGCAGTTTTAGGACAACGAACACCGGGGAGCTGTTTTTT
14	TRBV2	TRBJ2-7	-	TRBD1	CASSEATGKREQYF	TGTGCCAGCAGTGAAGCGACAGGGAAGCGCGAGCAGTACTTC
16	TRBV7-2	TRBJ2-6	-	TRBD1	CASSSRGGAGANVLTF	TGTGCCAGCAGCTCTAGAGGGGGCGCTGGGGCCAACGTCCTGACTTTC
18	TRBV4-1	TRBJ2-4	-	TRBD1	CASSQDTGTGGPKNIQYF	TGCGCCAGCAGCCAAGATACTGGGACAGGGGGCCCCAAAAACATTCAGTACTTC
14	TRBV5-1	TRBJ1-1	-	TRBD1	CASSPDRASTEAFF	TGCGCCAGCAGCCCGGACAGGGCGAGCACTGAAGCTTTCTTT
15	TRBV6-6	TRBJ2-7	-	TRBD2	CASSLWREGTYEQYF	TGTGCCAGCAGCCTTTGGCGGGAGGGGACCTACGAGCAGTACTTC
16	TRBV11-2	TRBJ2-7	-	-	CASSLDLGGRIDEQYF	TGTGCCAGCAGCTTAGATCTCGGGGGGCGCATCGACGAGCAGTACTTC